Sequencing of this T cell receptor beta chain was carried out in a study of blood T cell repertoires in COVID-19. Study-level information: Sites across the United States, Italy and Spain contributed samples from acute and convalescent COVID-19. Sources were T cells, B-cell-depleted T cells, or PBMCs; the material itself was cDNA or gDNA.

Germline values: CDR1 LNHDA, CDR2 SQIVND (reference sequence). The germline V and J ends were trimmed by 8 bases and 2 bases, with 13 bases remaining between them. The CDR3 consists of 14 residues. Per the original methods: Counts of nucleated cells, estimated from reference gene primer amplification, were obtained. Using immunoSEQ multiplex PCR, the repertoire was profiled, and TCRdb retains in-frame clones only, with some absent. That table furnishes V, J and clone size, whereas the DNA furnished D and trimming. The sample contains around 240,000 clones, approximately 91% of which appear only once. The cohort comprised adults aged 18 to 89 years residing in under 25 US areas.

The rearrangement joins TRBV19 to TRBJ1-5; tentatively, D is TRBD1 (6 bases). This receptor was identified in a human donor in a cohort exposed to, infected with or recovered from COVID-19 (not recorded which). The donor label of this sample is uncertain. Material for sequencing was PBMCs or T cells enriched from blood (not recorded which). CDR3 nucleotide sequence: TGTGCCAGTTCCGAGGGGGGGGGCAATCAGCCCCAGCATTTT. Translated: CASSEGGGNQPQHF. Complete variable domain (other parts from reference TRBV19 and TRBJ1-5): DGGITQSPKYLFRKEGQNVTLSCEQNLNHDAMYWYRQDPGQGLRLIYYSQIVNDFQKGDIAEGYSVSREKKESFPLTVTSAQKNPTAFYLCASSEGGGNQPQHFGDGTRLSIL.